This T cell receptor beta chain was sequenced for a study of cytomegalovirus exposure and HLA in healthy donors. Across the study: Early released data had tens of millions of unique TCRs, all coming from HLA-typed donors.

Germline V gives CDR1 SGHVS, CDR2 FQNEAQ. The CDR3 length is 14 residues. V was trimmed by 3 bases and J by 5 bases, leaving 10 bases between them. PCR involved 60 Vbeta and 13 Jbeta primers. Original data processing: In a later analysis, 8.5 million to 14 million of tens of millions of unique beta chains occurred in at least two donors. Assay: immunoSEQ multiplex PCR; the TCRdb copy retains only in-frame clones and omits some. V, J and clone size are those of that table, while D and trimming were read from the DNA. The listing records around 39,000 clones. The sequenced material came from PBMCs. The chain uses TRBV7-8 and TRBJ1-4; TRBD1 might be the D (5 bases). This sequence originates from a male donor in good health and CMV-seronegative. CDR3 DNA sequence: TGTGCCAGCAGCTTTGGGGGGGTGAATGAAAAACTGTTTTTT. This gives the protein CASSFGGVNEKLFF. The whole variable domain, remainder taken from reference TRBV7-8 and TRBJ1-4, is GAGVSQSPRYKVAKRGQDVALRCDPISGHVSLFWYQQALGQGPEFLTYFQNEAQLDKSGLPSDRFFAERPEGSVSTLKIQRTQQEDSAVYLCASSFGGVNEKLFFGSGTQLSVL.